The rows below give T cell receptor beta chains drawn from one sample of a study of identical twins. Via MiXCR, TCRdb re-called the 5' RACE reads, giving one row per CDR3 protein. The sample has roughly 750,000 distinct CDR3 sequences; 21% are singletons. The sample also formed part of further work on T cells expressing NK-cell markers.

The sample comprised PBMCs. All receptors come from a woman aged 18-29 years in good health. Both conserved end residues are part of each CDR3. D genes are given only for firm matches. Size tells how often a clone was seen (once, few, many) or the class of an expanded clone, and some rows leave it out.

CDR3: CASSPRGRNEQFF; DNA: TGTGCCAGCAGTCCTAGGGGCAGGAATGAGCAGTTCTTC; size: NA; D: NA; V: TRBV2; J: TRBJ2-1
CDR3: CASSLRGFSYNEQFF; DNA: TGTGCCAGCAGCTTGCGGGGTTTCTCCTACAATGAGCAGTTCTTC; size: NA; D: NA; V: TRBV13; J: TRBJ2-1
CDR3: CSVVDSYSNQPQHF; DNA: TGCAGCGTTGTGGACAGTTATAGCAATCAGCCCCAGCATTTT; size: few; D: NA; V: TRBV29-1; J: TRBJ1-5
CDR3: CASAQGSGQPQHF; DNA: TGTGCCAGCGCACAGGGGTCTGGTCAGCCCCAGCATTTT; size: NA; D: TRBD1; V: TRBV25-1; J: TRBJ1-5
CDR3: CASTSGGGYNEQFF; DNA: TGTGCCAGTACTAGCGGGGGGGGTTACAATGAGCAGTTCTTC; size: few; D: TRBD2; V: TRBV12-3/TRBV12-4; J: TRBJ2-1
CDR3: CASSFFGRVTDTQYF; DNA: TGTGCCAGCAGCTTCTTCGGGAGGGTGACCGATACGCAGTATTTT; size: many; D: TRBD2; V: TRBV11-2; J: TRBJ2-3
CDR3: CASSWTLAEQFF; DNA: TGTGCCAGCAGTTGGACGCTAGCGGAGCAGTTCTTC; size: NA; D: NA; V: TRBV6-2/TRBV6-3; J: TRBJ2-1
CDR3: CASSTNRADSPLHF; DNA: TGTGCCAGCAGTACTAACAGGGCCGATTCACCCCTCCACTTT; size: NA; D: NA; V: TRBV27; J: TRBJ1-6
CDR3: CASSPDSARLFF; DNA: TGTGCCAGCAGCCCGGACAGCGCGAGACTGTTTTTT; size: many; D: NA; V: TRBV11-2; J: TRBJ1-4
CDR3: CASSLVSDYNEQIF; DNA: TGTGCCAGCAGCTTAGTTTCAGACTACAATGAGCAGATCTTC; size: NA; D: NA; V: TRBV11-2; J: TRBJ2-1
CDR3: CASSPQRGGNWDTQYF; DNA: TGTGCCAGCAGTCCTCAGAGGGGGGGGAACTGGGATACGCAGTATTTT; size: many; D: NA; V: TRBV12-3/TRBV12-4; J: TRBJ2-3
CDR3: CSARTSGGGTGELFF; DNA: TGCAGTGCTAGGACTAGCGGGGGTGGCACCGGGGAGCTGTTTTTT; size: NA; D: TRBD2; V: TRBV20-1; J: TRBJ2-2
CDR3: CASSPFRTVETDTQYF; DNA: TGTGCCAGCAGCCCCTTTAGGACAGTTGAGACAGATACGCAGTATTTT; size: few; D: NA; V: TRBV7-2; J: TRBJ2-3
CDR3: CAITTSGANVLTF; DNA: TGTGCCATCACCACCTCTGGGGCCAACGTCCTGACTTTC; size: few; D: NA; V: TRBV10-3; J: TRBJ2-6
CDR3: CASSLGTATRETQYF; DNA: TGCGCCAGCAGCTTGGGTACGGCTACCAGGGAGACCCAGTACTTC; size: NA; D: NA; V: TRBV5-1; J: TRBJ2-5
CDR3: CSARDLARAYEQYF; DNA: TGCAGTGCTAGAGATCTCGCCAGAGCCTACGAGCAGTACTTC; size: few; D: NA; V: TRBV20-1; J: TRBJ2-7
CDR3: CASSFLHSGRGDTQYF; DNA: TGTGCCAGCAGTTTCCTCCACAGTGGGCGCGGAGATACGCAGTATTTT; size: NA; D: NA; V: TRBV28; J: TRBJ2-3
CDR3: CASSQLRFGVLYNEQFF; DNA: TGCGCCAGCAGCCAACTAAGGTTTGGGGTGCTTTACAATGAGCAGTTCTTC; size: few; D: NA; V: TRBV4-3; J: TRBJ2-1
CDR3: CASRSRTGYNSPLHF; DNA: TGTGCCAGCAGGTCCCGGACAGGCTATAATTCACCCCTCCACTTT; size: few; D: TRBD1; V: TRBV12-3/TRBV12-4; J: TRBJ1-6
CDR3: CASSDPLGSTDTQYF; DNA: TGTGCCAGCAGTGATCCCCTAGGATCCACAGATACGCAGTATTTT; size: NA; D: NA; V: TRBV25-1; J: TRBJ2-3
CDR3: CASSYSISDLRDGYTF; DNA: TGTGCCAGCAGTTACTCGATTTCGGACCTCCGAGATGGCTACACCTTC; size: NA; D: NA; V: TRBV6-5; J: TRBJ1-2
CDR3: CSVPRASLKTQYF; DNA: TGCAGTGTACCGAGGGCCTCACTAAAGACCCAGTACTTC; size: NA; D: NA; V: TRBV20-1; J: TRBJ2-5
CDR3: CASSFRDSPYEQYF; DNA: TGTGCCAGCAGTTTCCGGGACAGCCCCTACGAGCAGTACTTC; size: NA; D: TRBD1; V: TRBV7-6; J: TRBJ2-7
CDR3: CASSLVTGSGTDTQYF; DNA: TGTGCCAGCAGTCTCGTGACAGGTTCGGGCACAGATACGCAGTATTTT; size: few; D: NA; V: TRBV6-1; J: TRBJ2-3
CDR3: CASSLSRGPYGYTF; DNA: TGTGCCAGCAGCCTTTCCAGGGGACCGTATGGCTACACCTTC; size: NA; D: NA; V: TRBV7-9; J: TRBJ1-2
CDR3: CASSAGQGLRYQETQYF; DNA: TGTGCCAGCAGCGCAGGACAGGGGTTAAGGTACCAAGAGACCCAGTACTTC; size: few; D: TRBD1; V: TRBV9; J: TRBJ2-5
CDR3: CSVRAGREQYF; DNA: TGCAGTGTCAGGGCAGGGCGAGAGCAGTACTTC; size: few; D: NA; V: TRBV20-1; J: TRBJ2-7
CDR3: CASSGATKWRNEQFF; DNA: TGTGCCAGCAGTGGGGCGACTAAGTGGAGGAATGAGCAGTTCTTC; size: NA; D: NA; V: TRBV6-1; J: TRBJ2-1
CDR3: CASSLLASGIDTQYF; DNA: TGTGCCAGCAGCTTGTTGGCTAGCGGGATAGATACGCAGTATTTT; size: NA; D: TRBD2; V: TRBV5-6; J: TRBJ2-3
CDR3: CASSPFGAVNTEAFF; DNA: TGTGCCAGCAGCCCTTTTGGGGCCGTGAACACTGAAGCTTTCTTT; size: few; D: NA; V: TRBV7-9; J: TRBJ1-1
CDR3: CASSRDRVYNEQFF; DNA: TGTGCCAGCAGCAGGGACAGGGTATACAATGAGCAGTTCTTC; size: few; D: TRBD1; V: TRBV6-4; J: TRBJ2-1
CDR3: CASRTDSGGGYEQYF; DNA: TGTGCCAGCAGGACCGATAGCGGGGGAGGATACGAGCAGTACTTC; size: NA; D: TRBD2; V: TRBV12-3/TRBV12-4; J: TRBJ2-7
CDR3: CASREGATEAFF; DNA: TGTGCCAGCAGGGAGGGGGCCACTGAAGCTTTCTTT; size: NA; D: TRBD1; V: TRBV13; J: TRBJ1-1
CDR3: CSAGTPLQGVNEQFF; DNA: TGCAGCGCAGGGACACCCCTCCAGGGGGTCAATGAGCAGTTCTTC; size: few; D: TRBD1; V: TRBV29-1; J: TRBJ2-1
CDR3: CASSLMGQGGGYTF; DNA: TGTGCCAGCAGCTTAATGGGACAGGGTGGCGGCTACACCTTC; size: few; D: TRBD1; V: TRBV7-2; J: TRBJ1-2
CDR3: CATSNSLVASTDTQYF; DNA: TGTGCCACCAGCAACTCGCTTGTGGCTAGCACAGATACGCAGTATTTT; size: many; D: NA; V: TRBV15; J: TRBJ2-3
CDR3: CASSVSPRSPEQFF; DNA: TGTGCCAGCAGCGTCTCCCCCCGGAGTCCTGAGCAGTTCTTC; size: NA; D: NA; V: TRBV9; J: TRBJ2-1
CDR3: CASRELAGLNNEQFF; DNA: TGTGCCAGCAGAGAACTAGCGGGGCTGAACAATGAGCAGTTCTTC; size: few; D: TRBD2; V: TRBV2; J: TRBJ2-1
CDR3: CSAPSNRRTYEQYF; DNA: TGCAGTGCTCCATCTAACAGGAGAACCTACGAGCAGTACTTC; size: NA; D: NA; V: TRBV20-1; J: TRBJ2-7
CDR3: CASSDRGNGGGYTF; DNA: TGCGCCAGCAGTGACAGGGGGAATGGGGGTGGCTACACCTTC; size: NA; D: TRBD1; V: TRBV10-2; J: TRBJ1-2
CDR3: CASSLLRGNGNEQFF; DNA: TGCGCCAGCAGCTTGTTGCGGGGGAATGGTAATGAGCAGTTCTTC; size: NA; D: TRBD2; V: TRBV5-1; J: TRBJ2-1
CDR3: CSAAPPGGRNLDTQYF; DNA: TGCAGTGCAGCCCCTCCAGGGGGTCGGAACTTGGATACGCAGTATTTT; size: many; D: TRBD1; V: TRBV20-1; J: TRBJ2-3
CDR3: CASGSSREGEQFF; DNA: TGTGCCAGCGGGTCTAGTAGGGAAGGGGAGCAGTTCTTC; size: NA; D: NA; V: TRBV12-3/TRBV12-4; J: TRBJ2-1
CDR3: CASSEGLKQPQHF; DNA: TGCGCCAGCAGCGAAGGGTTGAAACAGCCCCAGCATTTT; size: many; D: NA; V: TRBV5-1; J: TRBJ1-5
CDR3: CAWSVPGSNQPQHF; DNA: TGTGCCTGGAGTGTACCGGGATCCAATCAGCCCCAGCATTTT; size: NA; D: NA; V: TRBV30; J: TRBJ1-5
CDR3: CASSVGQGITDTQYF; DNA: TGTGCCAGCAGCGTAGGACAGGGGATCACAGATACGCAGTATTTT; size: NA; D: TRBD1; V: TRBV9; J: TRBJ2-3
CDR3: CASSLRLDGEQFF; DNA: TGTGCCAGCAGTTTGCGACTAGACGGTGAGCAGTTCTTC; size: NA; D: NA; V: TRBV6-5; J: TRBJ2-1
CDR3: CASSGTSYEQFF; DNA: TGTGCCAGCAGCGGGACTAGCTATGAGCAGTTCTTC; size: NA; D: TRBD2; V: TRBV12-3/TRBV12-4; J: TRBJ2-1
CDR3: CASSLLDRVGTEAFF; DNA: TGTGCCAGCTCACTACTTGACAGGGTCGGCACTGAAGCTTTCTTT; size: few; D: TRBD1; V: TRBV18; J: TRBJ1-1
CDR3: CASSRSRDKVNYGYTF; DNA: TGTGCCAGCAGTCGTAGCCGGGACAAGGTGAACTATGGCTACACCTTC; size: many; D: NA; V: TRBV6-1; J: TRBJ1-2
CDR3: CASSQEKANEQYF; DNA: TGTGCCAGCAGCCAAGAGAAGGCGAACGAGCAGTACTTC; size: NA; D: NA; V: TRBV4-2; J: TRBJ2-7
CDR3: CASSPRTGGEQYF; DNA: TGTGCCAGCAGCCCGAGGACAGGGGGCGAGCAGTACTTC; size: NA; D: TRBD1; V: TRBV9; J: TRBJ2-7
CDR3: CATSRDLGTGTNEKLFF; DNA: TGTGCCACCAGCAGAGATCTCGGTACTGGAACTAATGAAAAACTGTTTTTT; size: NA; D: NA; V: TRBV15; J: TRBJ1-4
CDR3: CAIALSALPGDTQYF; DNA: TGTGCCATCGCCCTTAGCGCTCTCCCCGGAGATACGCAGTATTTT; size: few; D: NA; V: TRBV10-3; J: TRBJ2-3
CDR3: CAARGPTDTQYF; DNA: TGTGCTGCGAGGGGTCCCACAGATACGCAGTATTTT; size: few; D: NA; V: TRBV25-1; J: TRBJ2-3
CDR3: CSARGGAAYEQYF; DNA: TGCAGTGCTAGGGGCGGGGCCGCATACGAGCAGTACTTC; size: NA; D: NA; V: TRBV20-1; J: TRBJ2-7
CDR3: CASSLTSGSFTDTQYF; DNA: TGTGCCAGCAGTTTGACTAGCGGGAGTTTTACAGATACGCAGTATTTT; size: NA; D: TRBD2; V: TRBV7-2; J: TRBJ2-3